This TCR beta chain emerged from a study of blood T cell repertoires in COVID-19. Across the whole study: T cells, B-cell-depleted T cells, or PBMCs provided the cDNA or gDNA that served as material.

Per the authors' pipeline: Estimation of nucleated cell counts was performed using reference gene primer amplification. TCRdb keeps only in-frame clones here, not all; method: immunoSEQ multiplex PCR. V, J and clone size derive from that table, while D and trimming were established from the DNA sequence. The top ten clones hold roughly 17% of a sample with more than 85,000 clones, almost 80% of them seen once. Germline lookup yields CDR1 MNHEY and CDR2 SVGAGI. CDR3 length: 15 residues. V lost 6 bases and J lost 0, with 9 bases in between. The chain is built from TRBV6-5 and TRBJ2-6; D is ambiguous. Sequencing used peripheral blood. The receptor was isolated from a woman aged 80 or over with active or convalescent COVID-19. This CDR3 is CASRTLSSGANVLTF. For the CDR3, the DNA is TGTGCCAGCAGAACCCTGAGCTCTGGGGCCAACGTCCTGACTTTC.